This T cell receptor beta chain is drawn from a study of blood T cells in healthy people across ages. This clonotype was observed once. Germline V CDR1 and CDR2: MNHEY, SVGAGI. The CDR3 has 13 residues. V was cut by 0 bases and J by 8 bases, with 10 bases left in between. A second about 7 to 11 cycle PCR used barcoded and J-beta primers. TCRdb reanalysed the 5' RACE reads using MiXCR and keeps one entry per CDR3 protein. This sample has hundreds of thousands of distinct CDR3 sequences, with roughly 60% found just once. Sequenced sample: blood. The sequence came from a man aged 25-40 years in good health. The chain joins TRBV6-5 to TRBJ1-2; D gene unclear. In DNA, the CDR3 is TGTGCCAGCAGTTACTCGTCGTTGGGGGGCTACACCTTC. Translating it yields CASSYSSLGGYTF.